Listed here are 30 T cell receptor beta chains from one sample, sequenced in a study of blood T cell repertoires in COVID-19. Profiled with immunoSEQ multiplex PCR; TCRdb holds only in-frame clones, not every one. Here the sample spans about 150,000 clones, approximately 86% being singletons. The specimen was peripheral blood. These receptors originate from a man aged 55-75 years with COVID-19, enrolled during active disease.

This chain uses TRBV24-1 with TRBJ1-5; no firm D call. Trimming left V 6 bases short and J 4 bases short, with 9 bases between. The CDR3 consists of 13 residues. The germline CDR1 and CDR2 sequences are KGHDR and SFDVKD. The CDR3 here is CATSFQANQPQHF. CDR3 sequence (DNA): TGTGCCACCAGTTTTCAGGCAAATCAGCCCCAGCATTTT.

The CDR3 is CAISESGGGGEQYF. CDR3 DNA sequence: TGTGCCATCAGTGAGTCCGGGGGAGGGGGCGAGCAGTACTTC. The chain couples TRBV10-3 to TRBJ2-7; a weak D match, TRBD2 (7 bases). Trimming took off 0 bases at V and 6 bases at J, with 12 bases between the two ends. The CDR3 spans 14 residues. Germline CDR1 is ENHRY and CDR2 is SYGVKD.

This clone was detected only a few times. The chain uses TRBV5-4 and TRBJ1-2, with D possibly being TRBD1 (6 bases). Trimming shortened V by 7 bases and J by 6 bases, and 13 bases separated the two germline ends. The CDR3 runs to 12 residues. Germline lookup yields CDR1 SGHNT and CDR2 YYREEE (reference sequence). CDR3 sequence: CASRSAGDGYTF. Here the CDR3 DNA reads TGTGCCAGCCGGTCAGCAGGGGATGGCTACACCTTC.

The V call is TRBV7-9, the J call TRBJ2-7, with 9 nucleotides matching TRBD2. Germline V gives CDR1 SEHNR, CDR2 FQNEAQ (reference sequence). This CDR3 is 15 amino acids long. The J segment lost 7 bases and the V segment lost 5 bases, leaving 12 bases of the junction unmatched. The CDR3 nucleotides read TGTGCCAGCAGCCCCAGATCTAGCGGGATGAAAGAGCAGTACTTC. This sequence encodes CASSPRSSGMKEQYF.

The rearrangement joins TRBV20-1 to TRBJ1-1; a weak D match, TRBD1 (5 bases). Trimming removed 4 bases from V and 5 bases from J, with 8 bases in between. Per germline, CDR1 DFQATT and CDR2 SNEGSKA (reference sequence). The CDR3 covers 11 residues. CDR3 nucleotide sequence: TGCAGTGCTATTCGACAGACTGAAGCTTTCTTT. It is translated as CSAIRQTEAFF.

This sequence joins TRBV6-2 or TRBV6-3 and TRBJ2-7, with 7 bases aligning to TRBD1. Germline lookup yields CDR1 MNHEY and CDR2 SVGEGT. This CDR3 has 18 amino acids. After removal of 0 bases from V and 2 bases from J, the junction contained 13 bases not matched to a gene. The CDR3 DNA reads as TGTGCCAGCAGTTACTCAAGAACCGGGACAGCTTACCCCTACGAGCAGTACTTC. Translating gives CASSYSRTGTAYPYEQYF.

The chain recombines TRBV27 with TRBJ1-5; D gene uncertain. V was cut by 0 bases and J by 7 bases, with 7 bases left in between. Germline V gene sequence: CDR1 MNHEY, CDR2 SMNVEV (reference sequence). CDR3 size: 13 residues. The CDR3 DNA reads TGTGCCAGCAGTTTATCGTTCAGGCAGCCCCAGCATTTT. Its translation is CASSLSFRQPQHF.

CDR3 DNA: TGTGCCATCAGTGATCATAACACCAGGGGGCGCCTAAATGAAAAACTGTTTTTT. Translating gives CAISDHNTRGRLNEKLFF. The chain combines TRBV10-3 with TRBJ1-4; TRBD1 matches 8 bases. The V gene end was trimmed by 3 bases and the J gene end by 5 bases; junction bases not matched to a gene: 14. Germline CDR1 is ENHRY and CDR2 is SYGVKD. This CDR3 has 18 residues.

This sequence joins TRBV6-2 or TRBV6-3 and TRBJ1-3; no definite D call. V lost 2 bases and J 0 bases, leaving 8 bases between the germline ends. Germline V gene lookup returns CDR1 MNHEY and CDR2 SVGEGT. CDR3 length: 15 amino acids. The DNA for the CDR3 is TGTGCCAGCAGTTACCTACAGACCTCTGGAAACACCATATATTTT. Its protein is CASSYLQTSGNTIYF.

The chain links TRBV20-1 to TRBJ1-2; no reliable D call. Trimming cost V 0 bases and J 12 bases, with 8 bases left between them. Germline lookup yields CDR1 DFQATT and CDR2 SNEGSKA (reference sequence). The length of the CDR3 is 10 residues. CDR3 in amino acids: CSARDLRDTF. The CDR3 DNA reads TGCAGTGCTAGAGATTTGAGAGACACCTTC.

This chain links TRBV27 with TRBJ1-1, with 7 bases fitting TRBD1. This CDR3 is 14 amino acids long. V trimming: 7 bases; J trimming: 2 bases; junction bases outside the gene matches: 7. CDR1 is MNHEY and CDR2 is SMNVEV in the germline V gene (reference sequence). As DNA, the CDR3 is TGTGCCAGCAATCCCAACAGGGGTAACACTGAAGCTTTCTTT. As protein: CASNPNRGNTEAFF.

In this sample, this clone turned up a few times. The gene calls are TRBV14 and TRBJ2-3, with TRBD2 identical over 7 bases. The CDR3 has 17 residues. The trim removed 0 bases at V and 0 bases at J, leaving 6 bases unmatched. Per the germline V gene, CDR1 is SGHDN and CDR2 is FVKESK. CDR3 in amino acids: CASSQEEGGGSTDTQYF. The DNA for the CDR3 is TGTGCCAGCAGCCAAGAGGAAGGCGGGGGAAGCACAGATACGCAGTATTTT.

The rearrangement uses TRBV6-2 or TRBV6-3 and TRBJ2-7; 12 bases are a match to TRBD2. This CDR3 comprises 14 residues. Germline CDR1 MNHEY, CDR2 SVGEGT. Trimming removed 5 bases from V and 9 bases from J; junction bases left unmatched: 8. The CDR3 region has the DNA TGTGCCAGCAGTCAACCCGGGACTAGCGGGTTGCAGTACTTC. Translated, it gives CASSQPGTSGLQYF.

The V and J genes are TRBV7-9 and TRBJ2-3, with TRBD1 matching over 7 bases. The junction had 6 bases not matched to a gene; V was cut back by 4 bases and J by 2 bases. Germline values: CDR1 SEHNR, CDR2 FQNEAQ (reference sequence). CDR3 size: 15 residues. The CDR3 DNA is TGTGCCAGCAGCTCGGGACAGTCCTTCACAGATACGCAGTATTTT. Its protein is CASSSGQSFTDTQYF.

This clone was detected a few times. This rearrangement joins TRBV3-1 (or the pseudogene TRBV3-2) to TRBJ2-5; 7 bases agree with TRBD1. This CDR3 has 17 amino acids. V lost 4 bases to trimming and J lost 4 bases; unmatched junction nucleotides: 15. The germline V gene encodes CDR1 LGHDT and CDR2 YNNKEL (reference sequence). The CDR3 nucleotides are TGTGCCAGCAGCCCTCTTACCGGGACAGTCGGGGTAGAGACCCAGTACTTC. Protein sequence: CASSPLTGTVGVETQYF.

This chain's CDR3 is CASSSQSNQPQHF. CDR3 bases: TGTGCCAGCAGTTCCCAGAGCAATCAGCCCCAGCATTTT. The V and J genes are TRBV6-2 or TRBV6-3 and TRBJ1-5, with D hard to call. This CDR3 is 13 amino acids long. CDR1 and CDR2 (germline): MNHEY, SVGEGT. V was clipped by 4 bases and J by 1 base, with 5 bases between them.

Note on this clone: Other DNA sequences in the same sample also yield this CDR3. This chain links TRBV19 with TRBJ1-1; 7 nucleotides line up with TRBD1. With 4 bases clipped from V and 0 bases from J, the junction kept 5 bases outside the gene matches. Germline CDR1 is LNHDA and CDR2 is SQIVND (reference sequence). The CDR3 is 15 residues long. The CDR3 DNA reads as TGTGCCAGTAGTACGGCAGGGGGGATGAACACTGAAGCTTTCTTT. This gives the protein CASSTAGGMNTEAFF.

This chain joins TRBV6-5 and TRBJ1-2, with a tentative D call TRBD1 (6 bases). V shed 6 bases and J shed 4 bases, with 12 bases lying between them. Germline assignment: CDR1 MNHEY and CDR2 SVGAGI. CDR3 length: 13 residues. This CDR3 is CASSEDSIYGYTF. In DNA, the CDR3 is TGTGCCAGCAGCGAGGACAGTATCTATGGCTACACCTTC.

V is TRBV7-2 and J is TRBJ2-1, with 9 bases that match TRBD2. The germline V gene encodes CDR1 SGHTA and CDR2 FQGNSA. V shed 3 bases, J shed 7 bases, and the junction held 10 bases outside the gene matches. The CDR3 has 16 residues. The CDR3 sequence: CASSFIAGVLRNEQFF. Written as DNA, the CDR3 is TGTGCCAGCAGCTTTATAGCGGGAGTGTTGAGGAATGAGCAGTTCTTC.

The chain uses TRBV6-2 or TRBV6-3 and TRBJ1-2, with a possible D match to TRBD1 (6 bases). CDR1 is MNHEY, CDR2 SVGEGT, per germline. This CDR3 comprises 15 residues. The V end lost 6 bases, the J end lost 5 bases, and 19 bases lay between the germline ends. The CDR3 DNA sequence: TGTGCCAGCAGCCACCGGGGGGGCCCCGGGTATGGCTACACCTTC. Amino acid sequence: CASSHRGGPGYGYTF.

The CDR3 here is CASSLGGSRLYGYTF. DNA for the CDR3: TGTGCCAGCAGCTTGGGTGGATCGCGACTCTATGGCTACACCTTC. The chain uses TRBV5-4 and TRBJ1-2; D uncertain. V lost 0 bases and J 4 bases, leaving 13 bases between the germline ends. Germline CDR1 and CDR2: SGHNT and YYREEE (reference sequence). This CDR3 has 15 residues.

In nucleotides, the CDR3 is TGTGCCAGCAGTTATTGGCAGGCCTACGAGCAGTACTTC. Its protein product is CASSYWQAYEQYF. This chain joins TRBV6-2 or TRBV6-3 and TRBJ2-7; D call uncertain. The CDR3 totals 13 residues. The germline V gene has CDR1 MNHEY and CDR2 SVGEGT. Trimming took 3 bases from V and 2 from J, leaving 8 bases between them.

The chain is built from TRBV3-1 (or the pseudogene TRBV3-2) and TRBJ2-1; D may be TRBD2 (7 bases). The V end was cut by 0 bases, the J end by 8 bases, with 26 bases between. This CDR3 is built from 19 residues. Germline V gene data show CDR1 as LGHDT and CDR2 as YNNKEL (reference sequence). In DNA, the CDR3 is TGTGCCAGCAGCCAAGATGAGTTTTATAGGGGGGGGCCGTTCGATGAGCAGTTCTTC. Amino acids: CASSQDEFYRGGPFDEQFF.

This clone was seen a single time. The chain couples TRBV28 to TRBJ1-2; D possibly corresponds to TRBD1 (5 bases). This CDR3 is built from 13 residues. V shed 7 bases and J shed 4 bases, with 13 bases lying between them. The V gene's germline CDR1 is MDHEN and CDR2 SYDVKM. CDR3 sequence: CASTQTAPYGYTF. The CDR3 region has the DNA TGTGCCAGCACCCAGACAGCCCCCTATGGCTACACCTTC.

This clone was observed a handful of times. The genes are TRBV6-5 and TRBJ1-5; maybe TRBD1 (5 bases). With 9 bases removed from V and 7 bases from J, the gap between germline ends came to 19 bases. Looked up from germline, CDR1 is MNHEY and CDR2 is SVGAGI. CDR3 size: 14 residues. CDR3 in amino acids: CASKPGSANQPQHF. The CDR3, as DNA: TGTGCCAGTAAACCAGGGTCGGCGAACCAGCCCCAGCATTTT.

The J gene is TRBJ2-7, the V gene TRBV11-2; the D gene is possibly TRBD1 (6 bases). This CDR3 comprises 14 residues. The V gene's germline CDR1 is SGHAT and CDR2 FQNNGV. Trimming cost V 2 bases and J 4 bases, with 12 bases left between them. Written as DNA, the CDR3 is TGTGCCAGCAGCTTATACGGACAGACTTACGAGCAGTACTTC. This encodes CASSLYGQTYEQYF.

The CDR3 is CASSLGQNGYTF. The CDR3 DNA sequence: TGCGCCAGCAGCTTGGGACAGAACGGCTACACCTTC. The genes are TRBV5-1 and TRBJ1-2, with D tentatively TRBD1 (5 bases). This CDR3 contains 12 residues. CDR1 SGHRS and CDR2 YFSETQ come from the germline V gene. The ends were cut back, 0 bases at V and 8 bases at J, with 8 bases in the middle. The full variable domain, with the rest looked up from reference TRBV5-1 and TRBJ1-2, is KAGVTQTPRYLIKTRGQQVTLSCSPISGHRSVSWYQQTPGQGLQFLFEYFSETQRNKGNFPGRFSGRQFSNSRSEMNVSTLELGDSALYLCASSLGQNGYTFGSGTRLTVV.

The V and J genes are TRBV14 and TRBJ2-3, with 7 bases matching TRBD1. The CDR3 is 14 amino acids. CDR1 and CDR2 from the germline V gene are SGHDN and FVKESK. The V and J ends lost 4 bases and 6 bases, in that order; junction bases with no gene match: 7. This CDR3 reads CASSLQQGLDTQYF. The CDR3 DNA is TGTGCCAGCAGCCTCCAACAGGGGTTGGATACGCAGTATTTT.

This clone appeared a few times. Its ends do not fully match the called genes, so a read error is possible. In DNA, the CDR3 is TGTGCCAGCAGCGAAAGACAGGGGCTCTCCCACGAGCAGTACTTC. As protein: CASSERQGLSHEQYF. This sequence joins TRBV14 and TRBJ2-7; 8 nucleotides align to TRBD1. The CDR3 contains 15 residues. The germline V gene encodes CDR1 SGHDN and CDR2 FVKESK. The full variable domain, completed using reference TRBV14 and TRBJ2-7, is EAGVTQFPSHSVIEKGQTVTLRCDPISGHDNLYWYRRVMGKEIKFLLHFVKESKQDESGMPNNRFLAERTGGTYSTLKVQPAELEDSGVYFCASSERQGLSHEQYFGPGTRLTVT.

In DNA form, the CDR3 reads TGTGCCAGCAATCCGACAGGGGGGCGGGAGACCCAGTACTTC. Its translation: CASNPTGGRETQYF. The J gene is TRBJ2-5, the V gene TRBV2, with TRBD1 identical over 9 bases. The CDR3 is 14 amino acids. V shed 7 bases and J 5 bases; nucleotides not matched to a gene: 8. The germline gives CDR1 SNHLY, CDR2 FYNNEI. Full variable domain (missing parts from reference TRBV2 and TRBJ2-5): EPEVTQTPSHQVTQMGQEVILRCVPISNHLYFYWYRQILGQKVEFLVSFYNNEISEKSEIFDDQFSVERPDGSNFTLKIRSTKLEDSAMYFCASNPTGGRETQYFGPGTRLLVL.